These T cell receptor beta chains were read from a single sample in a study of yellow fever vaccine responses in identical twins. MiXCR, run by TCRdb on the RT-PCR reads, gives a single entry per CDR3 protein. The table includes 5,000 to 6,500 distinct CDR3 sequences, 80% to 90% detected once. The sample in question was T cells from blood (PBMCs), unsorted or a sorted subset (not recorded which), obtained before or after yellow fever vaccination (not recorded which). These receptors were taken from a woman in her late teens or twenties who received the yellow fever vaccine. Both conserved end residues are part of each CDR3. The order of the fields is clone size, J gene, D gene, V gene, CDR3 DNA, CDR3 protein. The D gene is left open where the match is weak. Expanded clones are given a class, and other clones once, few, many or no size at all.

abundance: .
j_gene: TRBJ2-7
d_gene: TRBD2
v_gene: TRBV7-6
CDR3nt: TGTGCCAGCAGCCAAGAACTAGCGGGGAGCTACGAGCAGTACTTC
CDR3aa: CASSQELAGSYEQYF

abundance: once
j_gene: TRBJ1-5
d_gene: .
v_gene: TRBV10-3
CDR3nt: TGTGCCGAATCACAGGGTTTAGGTCAGCCCCAGCATTTT
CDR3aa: CAESQGLGQPQHF

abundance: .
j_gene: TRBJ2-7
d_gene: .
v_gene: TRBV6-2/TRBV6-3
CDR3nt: TGTGCCAGCAGTTACTCTGGCCAGTTGGTTGAGCAGTACTTC
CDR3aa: CASSYSGQLVEQYF

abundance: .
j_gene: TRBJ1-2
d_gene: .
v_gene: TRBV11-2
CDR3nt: TGTGCCAGCAGCTTAGAACGGGACGGCATTAACTATGGCTACACCTTC
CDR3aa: CASSLERDGINYGYTF

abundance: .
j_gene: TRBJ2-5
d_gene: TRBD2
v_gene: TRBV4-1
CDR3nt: TGCGCCAGCAGCCAAACTAGCGGGAGTCTCCGGACCCAGTACTTC
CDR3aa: CASSQTSGSLRTQYF

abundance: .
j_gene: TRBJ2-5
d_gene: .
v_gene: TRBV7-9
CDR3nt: TGTGCCAGCAGCTTGCAGGAGACCCAGTACTTC
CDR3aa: CASSLQETQYF

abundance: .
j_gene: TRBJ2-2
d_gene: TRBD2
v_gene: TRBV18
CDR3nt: TGTGCCAGCTCACCACTTACACTAGCGGACACCGGGGAGCTGTTTTTT
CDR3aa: CASSPLTLADTGELFF

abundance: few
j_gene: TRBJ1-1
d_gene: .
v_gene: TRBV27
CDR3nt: TGTGCCAGCAGTTCGGGATTGAACACTGAAGCTTTCTTT
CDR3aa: CASSSGLNTEAFF

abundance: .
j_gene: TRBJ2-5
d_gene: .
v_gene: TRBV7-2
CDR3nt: TGTGCCAGCAGCTTAAAAGAGACCCAGTACTTC
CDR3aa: CASSLKETQYF

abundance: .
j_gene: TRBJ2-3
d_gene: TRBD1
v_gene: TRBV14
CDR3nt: TGTGCCAGCAGCCAAAAACCCTTAGGGGGCATCGCAGATACGCAGTATTTT
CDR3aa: CASSQKPLGGIADTQYF

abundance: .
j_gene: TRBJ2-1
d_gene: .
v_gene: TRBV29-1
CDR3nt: TGCAGCGTCCTTACTTATGAGCAGTTCTTC
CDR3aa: CSVLTYEQFF

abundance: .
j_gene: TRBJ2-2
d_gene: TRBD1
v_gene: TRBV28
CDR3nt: TGTGCCAGCAGATCTGGGACAGCTGCCGGGGAGCTGTTTTTT
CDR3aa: CASRSGTAAGELFF

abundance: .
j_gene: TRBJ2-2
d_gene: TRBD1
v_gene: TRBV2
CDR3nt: TGTGCCAGCAGTGGGACAGGGCTCGGCACCGGGGAGCTGTTTTTT
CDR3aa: CASSGTGLGTGELFF

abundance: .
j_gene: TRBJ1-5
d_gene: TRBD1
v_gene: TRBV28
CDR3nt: TGTGCCAGCAGTACAGGGACAGGCAATCAGCCCCAGCATTTT
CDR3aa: CASSTGTGNQPQHF

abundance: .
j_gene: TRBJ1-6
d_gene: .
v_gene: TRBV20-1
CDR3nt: TGCAGTGCCTTATCCAGCGAAGTGTCCCTCCACTTT
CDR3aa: CSALSSEVSLHF

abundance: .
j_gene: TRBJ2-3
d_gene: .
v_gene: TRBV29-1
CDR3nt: TGCAGCGTTGAAGAAGGCTCGAGAGCAGATACGCAGTATTTT
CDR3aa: CSVEEGSRADTQYF

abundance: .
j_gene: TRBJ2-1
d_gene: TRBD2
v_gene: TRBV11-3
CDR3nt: TGTGCCAGCAGCTTAGATCCGACTAGCTATCAGTTCTTC
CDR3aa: CASSLDPTSYQFF

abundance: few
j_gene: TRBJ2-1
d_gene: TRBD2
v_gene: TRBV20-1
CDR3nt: TGCAGTGCTAGAGATCTTAGCGGGGGGGAGTACAATGAGCAGTTCTTC
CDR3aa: CSARDLSGGEYNEQFF

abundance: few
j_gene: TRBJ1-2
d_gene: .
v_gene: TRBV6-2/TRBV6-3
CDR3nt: TGTGCCAGCAGTTACAGCAGGGCCATCGCTGTCTATGGCTACACCTTC
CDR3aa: CASSYSRAIAVYGYTF

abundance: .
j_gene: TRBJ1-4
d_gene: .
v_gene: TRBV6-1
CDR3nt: TGTGCCAGCAGTCCACAGTTCGGATCGGAAAAACTGTTTTTT
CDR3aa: CASSPQFGSEKLFF

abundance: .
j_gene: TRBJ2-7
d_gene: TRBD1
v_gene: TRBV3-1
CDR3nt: TGTGCCAGCAGCCAAGGCCCCGGGACAGGGCGCTACGAGCAGTACTTC
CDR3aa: CASSQGPGTGRYEQYF

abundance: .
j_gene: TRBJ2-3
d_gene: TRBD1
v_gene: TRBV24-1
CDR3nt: TGTGCCACCACGCCTGGACAGGGGTTTACAGATACGCAGTATTTT
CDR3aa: CATTPGQGFTDTQYF

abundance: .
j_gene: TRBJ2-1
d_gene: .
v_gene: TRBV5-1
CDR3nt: TGCGCCTCTGCGGAGCAGGGTACTTACAATGAGCAGTTCTTC
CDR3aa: CASAEQGTYNEQFF

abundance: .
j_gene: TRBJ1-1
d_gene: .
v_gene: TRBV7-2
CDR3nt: TGTGCCAGCAGCTTAACTTCCTGGGGCACTGAAGCTTTCTTT
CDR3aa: CASSLTSWGTEAFF

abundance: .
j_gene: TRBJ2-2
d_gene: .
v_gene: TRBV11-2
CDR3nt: TGTGCCAGCAGCTCCGGGGTTACCGGGGAGCTGTTTTTT
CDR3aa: CASSSGVTGELFF

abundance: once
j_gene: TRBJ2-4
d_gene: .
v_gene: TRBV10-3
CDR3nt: TGTGCCATCAGTGTCGAAGGGGGGCAATTAGCCAAAAACATTCAGTACTTC
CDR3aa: CAISVEGGQLAKNIQYF

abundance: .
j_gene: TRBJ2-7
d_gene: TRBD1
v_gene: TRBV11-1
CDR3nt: TGTGCCAGCAGCGAGGGCGGGACAGGGCCCTACGAGCAGTACTTC
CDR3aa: CASSEGGTGPYEQYF

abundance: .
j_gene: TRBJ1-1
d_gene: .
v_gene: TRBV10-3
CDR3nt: TGTGCCATCAGTGACCCTAAGACAGCCCGCACTGAAGCTTTCTTT
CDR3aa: CAISDPKTARTEAFF

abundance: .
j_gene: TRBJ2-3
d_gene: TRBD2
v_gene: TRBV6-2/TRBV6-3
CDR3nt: TGTGCCAGCAGTTCCTCGGGGGGTAGCGGGGACTCGACGTTCGATACGCAGTATTTT
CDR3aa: CASSSSGGSGDSTFDTQYF

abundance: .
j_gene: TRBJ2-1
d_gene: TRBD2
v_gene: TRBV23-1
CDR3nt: TGCGCCAGCAGTCAGATTGCGGGGGTGGTCGATGAGCAGTTCTTC
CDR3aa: CASSQIAGVVDEQFF

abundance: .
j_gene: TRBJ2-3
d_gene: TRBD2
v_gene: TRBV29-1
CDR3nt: TGCAGCGTTGTAGCGGGGGGGTTGAGCACAGATACGCAGTATTTT
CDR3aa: CSVVAGGLSTDTQYF

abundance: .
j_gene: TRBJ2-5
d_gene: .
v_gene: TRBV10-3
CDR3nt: TGTGCCACCTCACGAGACCCCGAGACCCAGTACTTC
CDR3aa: CATSRDPETQYF

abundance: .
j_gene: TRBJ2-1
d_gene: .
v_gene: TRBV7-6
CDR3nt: TGTGCCAGCAGCTCGAGGGGACTCTCTGGCGATGAGCAGTTCTTC
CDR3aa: CASSSRGLSGDEQFF

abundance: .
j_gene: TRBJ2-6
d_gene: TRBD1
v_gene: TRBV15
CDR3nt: TGTGCCACCAGCAACCAACAGGGGACTGGGGCCAACGTCCTGACTTTC
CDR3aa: CATSNQQGTGANVLTF

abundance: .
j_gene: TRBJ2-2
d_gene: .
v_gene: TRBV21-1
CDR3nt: TGTGCCAGCAGCATACTAGCGGGGACGATCGGGGAGCTGTTTTTT
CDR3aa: CASSILAGTIGELFF

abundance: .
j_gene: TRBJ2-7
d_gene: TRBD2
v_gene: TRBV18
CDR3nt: TGTGCCAGCTCTAGCGGGACGGCCTACGAGCAGTACTTC
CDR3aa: CASSSGTAYEQYF

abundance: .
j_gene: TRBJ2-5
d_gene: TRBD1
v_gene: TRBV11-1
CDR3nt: TGTGCCAGCAGCTTAACCGGGACAGTAGAGACCCAGTACTTC
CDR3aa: CASSLTGTVETQYF

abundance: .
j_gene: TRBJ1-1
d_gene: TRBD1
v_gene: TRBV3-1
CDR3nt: TGTGCCAGCAGCCACGGGGACAGGGCGAACACTGAAGCTTTCTTT
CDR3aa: CASSHGDRANTEAFF

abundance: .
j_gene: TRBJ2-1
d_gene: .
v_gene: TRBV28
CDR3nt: TGTGCCAGCAGACCTCCCCGGGGTGAGCAGTTCTTC
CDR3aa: CASRPPRGEQFF

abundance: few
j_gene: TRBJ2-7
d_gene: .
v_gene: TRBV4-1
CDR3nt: TGCGCCAGCAGCCCCACCACGGGACAAGCATACGAGCAGTACTTC
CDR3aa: CASSPTTGQAYEQYF

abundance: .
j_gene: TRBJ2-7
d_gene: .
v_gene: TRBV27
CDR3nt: TGTGCCAGCAGTCCCGGGACTCCGACTTATGTCGAGCAGTACTTC
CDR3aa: CASSPGTPTYVEQYF

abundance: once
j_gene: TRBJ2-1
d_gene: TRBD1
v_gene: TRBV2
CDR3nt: TGTGCCAGCAGTGAAGGGGGACAGGGGAACAATGAGCAGTTCTTC
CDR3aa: CASSEGGQGNNEQFF

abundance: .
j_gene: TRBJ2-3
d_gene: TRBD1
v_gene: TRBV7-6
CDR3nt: TGTGCCAGCAGCCCTGACAGGGGGCGCACAGATACGCAGTATTTT
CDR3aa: CASSPDRGRTDTQYF

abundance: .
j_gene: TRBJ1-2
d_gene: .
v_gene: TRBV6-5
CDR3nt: TGTGCCAGCAGTTACGTCTCGGGAAACGGCTACACCTTC
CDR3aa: CASSYVSGNGYTF

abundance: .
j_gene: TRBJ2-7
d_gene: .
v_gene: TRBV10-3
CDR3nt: TGTGCCATCAGTGAGGGGGAGACCGTGGGCGAGCAGTACTTC
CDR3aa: CAISEGETVGEQYF

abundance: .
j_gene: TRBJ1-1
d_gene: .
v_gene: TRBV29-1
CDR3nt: TGCAGCGTTGGGGTCCGGGATGCCGGGACTGAAGCTTTCTTT
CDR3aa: CSVGVRDAGTEAFF

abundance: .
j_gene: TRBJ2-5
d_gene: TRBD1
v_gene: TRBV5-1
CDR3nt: TGCGCCAGCAGCTTTAGTGGGGACAGGGGGCGAGAGACCCAGTACTTC
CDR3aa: CASSFSGDRGRETQYF

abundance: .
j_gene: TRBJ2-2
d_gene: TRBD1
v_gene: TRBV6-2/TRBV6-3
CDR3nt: TGTGCCAGCAGTTACTTTCTCCCCCTGCCAGGGGGCGGGTCCGGGGAGCTGTTTTTT
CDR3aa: CASSYFLPLPGGGSGELFF

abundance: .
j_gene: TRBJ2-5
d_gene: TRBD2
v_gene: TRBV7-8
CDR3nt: TGTGCCAGCAGCTTTTGGAGCGGGACCCAAGAGACCCAGTACTTC
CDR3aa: CASSFWSGTQETQYF

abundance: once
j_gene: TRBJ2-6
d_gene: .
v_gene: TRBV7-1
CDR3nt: TGTGCCAGCAGCTCCCGAACAGGGTTCGGGGCCAACGTCCTGACTTTC
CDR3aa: CASSSRTGFGANVLTF

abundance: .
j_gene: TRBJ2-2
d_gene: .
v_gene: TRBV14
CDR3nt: TGTGCCAGCAGCCTCTTCGGGGCGAACACCGGGGAGCTGTTTTTT
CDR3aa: CASSLFGANTGELFF

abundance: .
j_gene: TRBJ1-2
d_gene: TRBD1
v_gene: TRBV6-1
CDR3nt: TGTGCCAGCAGTGAGACAGGGGACTATGGCTACACCTTC
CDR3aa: CASSETGDYGYTF

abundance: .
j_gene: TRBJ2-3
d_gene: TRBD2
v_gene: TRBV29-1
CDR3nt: TGCAGCGTTGGGGGGCTAGCGGGAGGAGCAGATACGCAGTATTTT
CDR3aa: CSVGGLAGGADTQYF

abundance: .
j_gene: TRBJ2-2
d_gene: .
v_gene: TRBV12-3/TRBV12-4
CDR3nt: TGTGCCAGCACAAGGGCGGGCACCGGGGAGCTGTTTTTT
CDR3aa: CASTRAGTGELFF

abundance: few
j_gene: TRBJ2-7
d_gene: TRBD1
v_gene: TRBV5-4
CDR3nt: TGTGCCAGCAGCTTGGAGACAGGGTGGGAGCAGTACTTC
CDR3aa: CASSLETGWEQYF

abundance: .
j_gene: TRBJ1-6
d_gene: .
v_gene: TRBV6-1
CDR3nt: TGTGCCAGCAGCCCAAAGGACAGTAACTACTCACCCCTCCACTTT
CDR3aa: CASSPKDSNYSPLHF

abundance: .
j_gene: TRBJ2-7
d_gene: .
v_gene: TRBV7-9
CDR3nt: TGTGCCAGCAGCTTAGCTGTAGCTCACGAGCAGTACTTC
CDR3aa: CASSLAVAHEQYF

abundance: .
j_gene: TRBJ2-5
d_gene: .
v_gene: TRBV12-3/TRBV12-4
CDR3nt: TGTGCCAGCAGTTTCGTTGAAGAGACCCAGTACTTC
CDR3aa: CASSFVEETQYF

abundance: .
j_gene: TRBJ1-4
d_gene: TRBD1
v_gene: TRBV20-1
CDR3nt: TGCAGTGCTCCGGGCCGGACAGGGTTGAATGAAAAACTGTTTTTT
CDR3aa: CSAPGRTGLNEKLFF

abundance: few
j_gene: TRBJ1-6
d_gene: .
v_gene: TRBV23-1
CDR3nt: TGCGCCAGCAGTCTTGATTCACCCCTCCACTTT
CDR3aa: CASSLDSPLHF